This T cell receptor (beta chain) originates from a study of early stage breast cancer tumors. Study at large: Most invasive tumors, about 75% of the 16, were ER+/PR+/HER2-.

CDR1 is GTSNPN and CDR2 is SVGIG in the germline V gene (reference sequence). Trimming pared 2 bases from V and 0 bases from J, leaving 18 bases between. The CDR3 length is 17 residues. Study results and limitations: Tumors had 2 to 3-fold higher T cell density and higher clonality than adjacent normal breast tissue.

Assay used: immunoSEQ multiplex PCR; TCRdb lists only in-frame clones, some missing. The sample comprises tens of thousands of clones, around 73% of which are singletons, and 5.5% to 8% rests with the top ten. Comment on this clone: What it binds is not known.

The source of this sequence is a person between 50 and 60 years old with breast cancer. Specimen: blood. The rearrangement uses TRBV30 and TRBJ2-3; no definite D call. The CDR3 region is CAWSTPPSKTSTDTQYF. The CDR3 nucleotides are TGTGCCTGGAGTACCCCCCCCTCAAAGACTAGCACAGATACGCAGTATTTT.